The 24 T cell receptor beta chains in this list originate from one sample, sequenced in a study of CD8 T cells in Susac syndrome. With random hexamers, reverse transcription was performed on about 0.5 to 1 ug of RNA. One entry per CDR3 protein, called by TCRdb with MiXCR from the immunoSEQ multiplex PCR reads. The table records roughly 84,000 distinct CDR3 sequences, around 96% of them present only once. The sequenced sample consisted of CD8+ T cells from PBMCs. Receptor source: a human donor with Susac syndrome.

The chain is built from TRBV7-3 and TRBJ2-3; TRBD1 aligns across 7 bases. Germline-derived CDR1 and CDR2 are SGHTA and FQGTGA. The CDR3 is 15 residues long. V gave up 0 bases and J gave up 6 bases; unmatched junction bases: 6. CDR3 residues: CASSLTGGEADTQYF. The CDR3 DNA reads as TGTGCCAGCAGCTTAACAGGGGGCGAAGCGGATACGCAGTATTTT.

The chain has TRBV20-1 and TRBJ2-7; D unresolved. V was shortened by 0 bases and J by 9 bases, with 15 bases between the two germline ends. The CDR3 totals 13 residues. The germline gives CDR1 DFQATT, CDR2 SNEGSKA (reference sequence). CDR3 residues: CSARDQYQMLQYV. Written as DNA, the CDR3 is TGCAGTGCTAGAGACCAGTACCAGATGTTGCAGTACGTC.

This clonotype came up once. This chain joins TRBV7-2 and TRBJ2-7; D unresolved. Looked up from germline, CDR1 is SGHTA and CDR2 is FQGNSA. The CDR3 is 13 residues long. Trimming left V 0 bases short and J 6 bases short, with 9 bases between. CDR3: CASSLALTVEQYF. The CDR3 DNA reads TGTGCCAGCAGCTTAGCCCTTACCGTCGAGCAGTACTTC.

V is TRBV29-1 and J is TRBJ2-7; D possibly uses TRBD1 or TRBD2 (5 bases each). In germline, CDR1 is SQVTM, CDR2 ANQGSEA. Trimming shortened V by 7 bases and J by 3 bases, and 19 bases separated the two germline ends. The CDR3 is 14 residues long. The CDR3 region is CSATGAGRSYEQYF. The CDR3 DNA is TGCAGCGCCACAGGAGCAGGGAGAAGCTACGAGCAGTACTTC.

The chain uses TRBV9 and TRBJ1-1, with 10 bases lining up with TRBD1. This CDR3 region has 14 residues. With V trimmed by 0 bases and J by 4 bases, 0 bases remained unmatched. The germline gives CDR1 SGDLS, CDR2 YYNGEE. The CDR3 DNA is TGTGCCAGCAGCGTAGGGACAGGGGGCACTGAAGCTTTCTTT. This translates into CASSVGTGGTEAFF.

The V and J genes are TRBV4-3 and TRBJ2-7; 7 bases are shared with TRBD1. With 0 bases clipped from V and 4 bases from J, the junction kept 9 bases outside the gene matches. There are 16 residues in the CDR3. Germline assignment: CDR1 LGHNA and CDR2 YSLEER. In DNA form, the CDR3 reads TGCGCCAGCAGCCAAGACGCTGGGACAGCGTTTTACGAGCAGTACTTC. Its protein is CASSQDAGTAFYEQYF.

The rearrangement joins TRBV9 to TRBJ2-1; D unclear. V lost 7 bases and J lost 1, with 3 bases in between. The length of the CDR3 is 11 residues. Germline CDR1 and CDR2: SGDLS and YYNGEE. CDR3 DNA: TGTGCCAGCGGTTCCTACAATGAGCAGTTCTTC. The encoded protein is CASGSYNEQFF.

The chain uses TRBV29-1 and TRBJ2-1; 13 nucleotides match TRBD2. The CDR3 extends over 15 amino acids. With 8 bases clipped from V and 9 bases from J, the junction kept 13 bases outside the gene matches. CDR1 and CDR2 (germline): SQVTM, ANQGSEA. The CDR3 region has the DNA TGCAGCTTGGGGAGGACTAGCGGGAGTTTTGGTGAGCAGTTCTTC. Protein: CSLGRTSGSFGEQFF.

The chain combines TRBV20-1 with TRBJ2-5; D not resolved. The V gene's germline CDR1 is DFQATT and CDR2 SNEGSKA (reference sequence). The CDR3 extends over 14 amino acids. Deletions cut 0 bases from V and 1 base from J, with 9 bases between. The CDR3 protein is CSARDLAAQETQYF. CDR3 bases: TGCAGTGCTAGAGATCTGGCAGCCCAAGAGACCCAGTACTTC.

This clonotype was found once. This chain joins TRBV24-1 and TRBJ2-1; D remains unclear. V lost 4 bases and J lost 6, with 18 bases in between. The CDR3 is 16 residues long. Germline values: CDR1 KGHDR, CDR2 SFDVKD. The CDR3 nucleotides are TGTGCCACCAGTGACTCCACACACGTTTCTGGCAATGAGCAGTTCTTC. Residues: CATSDSTHVSGNEQFF.

The chain joins TRBV10-3 to TRBJ2-7, with D perhaps matching TRBD1 (5 bases). The length of the CDR3 is 13 residues. CDR1 ENHRY and CDR2 SYGVKD come from the germline V gene. The germline V and J ends were trimmed by 8 bases and 2 bases, with 13 bases remaining between them. Here the CDR3 reads CAISPDSAYEQYV. CDR3 nucleotides: TGTGCCATCTCACCCGACAGTGCCTACGAGCAGTACGTC.

The chain combines TRBV29-1 with TRBJ1-1; TRBD1 is a possible D gene (5 bases). CDR1 SQVTM and CDR2 ANQGSEA come from the germline V gene. Trimming cost V 6 bases and J 1 base, with 9 bases left between them. CDR3 length: 12 residues. CDR3 protein: CSVDDRNTEAFF. CDR3 DNA: TGCAGCGTCGACGACAGGAACACTGAAGCTTTCTTT.

The chain uses TRBV4-3 and TRBJ2-1; TRBD2 matches 7 bases. The junction had 4 bases not matched to a gene; V was cut back by 0 bases and J by 8 bases. Looked up from germline, CDR1 is LGHNA and CDR2 is YSLEER. This CDR3 is 14 amino acids long. This CDR3 is CASSQDGGVDEQFF. CDR3 nucleotide sequence: TGCGCCAGCAGCCAAGATGGGGGGGTTGATGAGCAGTTCTTC.

This chain links TRBV3-1 with TRBJ2-3; 9 bases are shared with TRBD2. The junction had 6 bases not matched to a gene; V was cut back by 0 bases and J by 2 bases. Germline lookup yields CDR1 LGHDT and CDR2 YNNKEL (reference sequence). This CDR3 is 17 amino acids long. CDR3 DNA sequence: TGTGCCAGCAGCCAAGATCTGACTAGCGGCCACACAGATACGCAGTATTTT. Its protein product is CASSQDLTSGHTDTQYF.

This clonotype was detected only once. CDR3 protein: CASSPGASGGYEQYF. The CDR3 nucleotides are TGTGCCAGCAGCCCCGGTGCTAGCGGGGGCTACGAGCAGTACTTC. The chain employs TRBV3-1 and TRBJ2-7; 10 bases align to TRBD2. This CDR3 is 15 amino acids long. The germline V gene encodes CDR1 LGHDT and CDR2 YNNKEL (reference sequence). The V segment lost 4 bases and the J segment 3 bases; nucleotides outside the gene matches: 6.

V gene TRBV14 combines with J gene TRBJ2-5; unclear D gene. Germline CDR1 reads SGHDN; CDR2 reads FVKESK. CDR3 length: 17 residues. V lost 2 bases to trimming and J lost 2 bases, with 18 bases between them. CDR3 loop: CASSQYWFGKGQETQYF. CDR3 nucleotides: TGTGCCAGCAGCCAATATTGGTTTGGCAAGGGTCAAGAGACCCAGTACTTC.

V and J are TRBV5-4 and TRBJ2-1, with D uncertain. CDR3 size: 13 residues. Trimming pared 0 bases from V and 4 bases from J, leaving 5 bases between. Per the germline V gene, CDR1 is SGHNT and CDR2 is YYREEE (reference sequence). CDR3 loop: CASSLARYNEQFF. For the CDR3, the DNA is TGTGCCAGCAGCTTGGCTAGATACAATGAGCAGTTCTTC.

The rearrangement joins TRBV20-1 to TRBJ2-7; TRBD2 matches at 10 bases. CDR1 is DFQATT, CDR2 SNEGSKA, per germline (reference sequence). J was trimmed by 0 bases and V by 1 base; bases with no gene match: 3. The CDR3 is 15 residues long. CDR3 nucleotide sequence: TGCAGTGCTAGAGGACTAGCGGGTTACTCCTACGAGCAGTACTTC. This sequence encodes CSARGLAGYSYEQYF.

The rearrangement joins TRBV13 to TRBJ2-2, with D perhaps matching TRBD1 or TRBD2 (6 bases each). V gave up 5 bases and J gave up 0 bases, with 19 bases separating them. The CDR3 totals 18 residues. From germline, CDR1 is PRHDT and CDR2 FYEKMQ (reference sequence). In DNA form, the CDR3 reads TGTGCCAGCAGCGTACTGGCCGGGGGACACGCGAACACCGGGGAGCTGTTTTTT. Translating gives CASSVLAGGHANTGELFF.

The V gene is TRBV29-1, the J gene TRBJ2-3; D unclear. The CDR3 has 10 residues. Germline values: CDR1 SQVTM, CDR2 ANQGSEA. V was pared by 5 bases and J by 3 bases, with 3 bases between. CDR3 residues: CSVWTDTQYF. The CDR3 bases are TGCAGCGTTTGGACAGATACGCAGTATTTT.

This chain uses TRBV9 with TRBJ2-3, with 10 bases that match TRBD2. The CDR3 runs to 16 residues. CDR1 is SGDLS and CDR2 is YYNGEE in the germline V gene. After removal of 3 bases from V and 3 bases from J, the junction contained 7 bases not matched to a gene. The CDR3 loop reads CASSDRAGGRTDTQYF. CDR3 sequence (DNA): TGTGCCAGCAGCGACAGAGCGGGAGGGAGGACAGATACGCAGTATTTT.

The chain links TRBV20-1 to TRBJ2-3; D ambiguous. This CDR3 spans 17 amino acids. Per germline, CDR1 DFQATT and CDR2 SNEGSKA (reference sequence). Between the trimmed V and J ends, which lost 3 bases and 2 bases, there was a span of 21 bases. The CDR3, as DNA: TGCAGTGCTAGTCCTGGATTGGGGTCAAATCCCACAGATACGCAGTATTTT. It encodes CSASPGLGSNPTDTQYF.

J is TRBJ2-4 and V is TRBV6-2 or TRBV6-3, with TRBD1 matching over 9 bases. Trimming at V came to 8 bases and at J to 8 bases, leaving 10 bases not matched to a gene. Germline V gene lookup returns CDR1 MNHEY and CDR2 SVGEGT. CDR3 length: 14 amino acids. In DNA form, the CDR3 reads TGTGCCAGCGGGGGACCTAGGGACAGGGACATTCAGTACTTC. Translated, it gives CASGGPRDRDIQYF.

This sequence joins TRBV9 and TRBJ2-2; tentatively, D is TRBD1 (6 bases). V dropped 0 bases and J dropped 6 bases, with 9 bases sitting between them. The germline V gene encodes CDR1 SGDLS and CDR2 YYNGEE. CDR3 length equals 14 residues. The CDR3 protein is CASSVGAGAGELFF. As DNA, the CDR3 is TGTGCCAGCAGCGTAGGAGCAGGGGCCGGGGAGCTGTTTTTT.